This T cell receptor beta chain was sequenced during a study of T-cell reconstitution after alpha-beta-depleted transplantation in children. The CDR3 runs 15 residues. Trimming pared 7 bases from V and 3 bases from J, leaving 19 bases between. CDR1 and CDR2 from the germline V gene are MNHNS and SASEGT. This clonotype appeared a few times. It was with unique molecular identifiers that the TCRbeta library was prepared. TCRdb redid the calling of the PCR reads with MiXCR, one entry per CDR3 protein. The table includes 450,000 to 600,000 distinct CDR3 sequences, around 16% detected once. The rearrangement uses TRBV6-1 and TRBJ2-7; tentatively, D is TRBD1 (6 bases). The starting material was PBMCs from the stem cell graft donor, obtained from the stem cell graft. The clonotype originates from a human donor who donated a stem cell graft to a child with acute lymphoblastic leukemia. CDR3 sequence: CASKRQAGVNYEQYF. The DNA of the CDR3 is TGTGCCAGCAAACGTCAAGCAGGGGTTAACTACGAGCAGTACTTC.